Below, 25 T cell receptor beta chains from the same sample are listed, as sequenced in a study of blood T cell repertoires in COVID-19. Profiling relied on immunoSEQ multiplex PCR, and the TCRdb table lists in-frame clones only, not all of them. Of some 290,000 clones in the sample, just under 90% are singletons; the top ten hold roughly 10%. Sequencing was done on a sample of peripheral blood. These receptors were taken from a woman under 40 with COVID-19, enrolled during active disease.

The chain has TRBV15 and TRBJ1-1, with D possibly TRBD1 on 5 matching bases. V was cut by 4 bases and J by 0 bases, with 21 bases left in between. The CDR3 contains 18 residues. Per the germline V gene, CDR1 is LNHNV and CDR2 is YYDKDF (reference sequence). The CDR3 here is CATSIKMGFRALNTEAFF. The CDR3 DNA is TGTGCCACCAGCATCAAGATGGGCTTCAGGGCCCTGAACACTGAAGCTTTCTTT.

The rearrangement joins TRBV5-5 to TRBJ2-3, with TRBD2 matching over 11 bases. Trimming removed 3 bases from V and 2 bases from J; junction bases left unmatched: 8. CDR3 length: 17 amino acids. Looked up from germline, CDR1 is SGHKS and CDR2 is YYEKEE (reference sequence). The CDR3: CASSSRTSGSYTDTQYF. The DNA of the CDR3 is TGTGCCAGCAGCTCCCGGACTAGCGGGTCATACACAGATACGCAGTATTTT.

This chain links TRBV27 with TRBJ1-3, with 9 positions matching TRBD1. The germline V gene encodes CDR1 MNHEY and CDR2 SMNVEV (reference sequence). Losses at the gene ends were 6 bases for V and 6 bases for J; bases not matched to a gene: 9. The CDR3 is 15 amino acids. The CDR3 loop reads CASSLSGQGKNTIYF. For the CDR3, the DNA is TGTGCCAGCAGCCTCTCGGGACAGGGAAAAAACACCATATATTTT.

The chain has TRBV7-9 and TRBJ2-7; 8 bases agree with TRBD2. This CDR3 spans 13 amino acids. The germline V gene has CDR1 SEHNR and CDR2 FQNEAQ (reference sequence). V was clipped by 4 bases and J by 7 bases; unmatched bases: 6. CDR3 sequence: CASSSGLAGEQYF. The CDR3, as DNA: TGTGCCAGCAGCTCCGGACTAGCCGGGGAGCAGTACTTC.

This sequence joins TRBV20-1 and TRBJ1-5; no reliable D call. The germline CDR1 and CDR2 sequences are DFQATT and SNEGSKA (reference sequence). The CDR3 is 13 amino acids. The V end lost 3 bases, the J end lost 5 bases, and 11 bases lay between the germline ends. CDR3 in DNA: TGCAGTGCTAGTCTGTCAGATTATCAGCCCCAGCATTTT. It yields the protein CSASLSDYQPQHF.

The chain recombines TRBV20-1 with TRBJ2-1; D not resolved. Trimming cost V 3 bases and J 8 bases, with 8 bases left between them. The CDR3 totals 11 residues. Germline values: CDR1 DFQATT, CDR2 SNEGSKA (reference sequence). CDR3 DNA sequence: TGCAGTGCTAGCGGAGCGCATGAGCAGTTCTTC. Its translation: CSASGAHEQFF.

This chain uses TRBV7-2 with TRBJ1-5; D is ambiguous. V shed 7 bases and J shed 5 bases, with 15 bases lying between them. This CDR3 contains 14 residues. Germline CDR1 reads SGHTA; CDR2 reads FQGNSA. The CDR3 here is CASNEVGYDQPQHF. The CDR3, as DNA: TGTGCCAGCAACGAGGTGGGTTACGATCAGCCCCAGCATTTT. The entire variable domain, with the rest obtained from reference TRBV7-2 and TRBJ1-5, is as follows: GAGVSQSPSNKVTEKGKDVELRCDPISGHTALYWYRQSLGQGLEFLIYFQGNSAPDKSGLPSDRFSAERTGGSVSTLTIQRTQQEDSAVYLCASNEVGYDQPQHFGDGTRLSIL.

The J gene is TRBJ1-3, the V gene TRBV2, with D unresolved. The V gene's germline CDR1 is SNHLY and CDR2 FYNNEI. V was cut by 2 bases and J by 4 bases, with 9 bases left in between. The CDR3 runs to 14 residues. The CDR3 DNA reads TGTGCCAGCAGTGAATCTTTCTTGGGAAACACCATATATTTT. It encodes CASSESFLGNTIYF. Variable domain in full (rest from reference TRBV2 and TRBJ1-3): EPEVTQTPSHQVTQMGQEVILRCVPISNHLYFYWYRQILGQKVEFLVSFYNNEISEKSEIFDDQFSVERPDGSNFTLKIRSTKLEDSAMYFCASSESFLGNTIYFGEGSWLTVV.

The genes are TRBV2 and TRBJ2-3; D unresolved. Germline loops: CDR1 SNHLY, CDR2 FYNNEI. V was cut by 7 bases and J by 2 bases, with 13 bases left in between. The CDR3 extends over 14 amino acids. CDR3 nucleotides: TGTGCCAGCAAGCCCCGCTCCCTCACAGATACGCAGTATTTT. Amino acid sequence: CASKPRSLTDTQYF.

The chain links TRBV11-2 to TRBJ2-3; 10 bases agree with TRBD2. Per germline, CDR1 SGHAT and CDR2 FQNNGV. V trimming: 4 bases; J trimming: 2 bases; junction bases outside the gene matches: 9. This CDR3 contains 17 residues. The CDR3 bases are TGTGCCAGCAGCTCAACCGGACTAGCGGCCAACACAGATACGCAGTATTTT. This codes for CASSSTGLAANTDTQYF.

The rearrangement joins TRBV12-3 or TRBV12-4 to TRBJ2-1; TRBD2 aligns across 7 bases. The CDR3 length is 13 residues. Losses at the gene ends were 7 bases for V and 8 bases for J; bases not matched to a gene: 8. Here the CDR3 DNA reads TGTGCCAGCAACCCCGGGGGGTTCGATGAGCAGTTCTTC. It yields the protein CASNPGGFDEQFF.

The rearrangement links TRBV7-2 to TRBJ1-1; TRBD1 might be the D (6 bases). Trimming removed 5 bases from V and 4 bases from J, with 11 bases in between. This CDR3 contains 13 residues. CDR1 and CDR2 (germline): SGHTA, FQGNSA. The CDR3 region has the DNA TGTGCCAGCAGCAAGCAGGGGTTCACTGAAGCTTTCTTT. This codes for CASSKQGFTEAFF.

This rearrangement joins TRBV6-5 to TRBJ1-2; tentative D call: TRBD1 (6 bases). The CDR3 contains 14 residues. Germline V gene lookup returns CDR1 MNHEY and CDR2 SVGAGI. With 2 bases removed from V and 7 bases from J, the gap between germline ends came to 14 bases. The CDR3 loop is CASSYGLGGAGYTF. The CDR3, as DNA: TGTGCCAGCAGTTACGGACTTGGGGGGGCTGGCTACACCTTC.

The rearrangement links TRBV27 to TRBJ2-3; D is uncertain. V was cut by 5 bases and J by 5 bases, with 17 bases left in between. The germline V gene encodes CDR1 MNHEY and CDR2 SMNVEV (reference sequence). CDR3 length: 15 residues. The CDR3 DNA follows: TGTGCCAGCAGTAAGCCCGGTGAGGCGGTAGATACGCAGTATTTT. Its protein is CASSKPGEAVDTQYF.

This chain links TRBV12-5 with TRBJ2-4; tentative D call: TRBD2 (5 bases). The V and J ends lost 3 bases and 5 bases respectively, with 8 bases between them. Germline V lookup: CDR1 LGHNT, CDR2 FRNRAP. The length of the CDR3 is 13 residues. The CDR3 nucleotides read TGTGCTAGTGGTTTAGGGAGCCAAAACATTCAGTACTTC. Residues: CASGLGSQNIQYF.

This clone appeared a few times. The chain employs TRBV11-2 and TRBJ2-7, with TRBD1 as a possible D gene (5 bases). CDR3 size: 12 residues. Germline V CDR1 and CDR2: SGHAT, FQNNGV. Trimming left V 5 bases short and J 6 bases short, with 11 bases between. The CDR3 loop reads CASSPLRGEQYF. CDR3 in DNA: TGTGCCAGCAGCCCGTTAAGGGGCGAGCAGTACTTC.

This chain connects TRBV27 to TRBJ1-2; 9 bases map to TRBD1. Germline assignment: CDR1 MNHEY and CDR2 SMNVEV (reference sequence). This CDR3 is 15 amino acids long. V was pared by 4 bases and J by 8 bases, with 11 bases of the junction left unmatched. CDR3 loop: CASSYQAGTGNGYTF. CDR3 bases: TGTGCCAGCAGTTACCAAGCCGGGACAGGGAACGGCTACACCTTC.

The V call is TRBV7-2, the J call TRBJ2-7; TRBD1 agrees at 8 bases. The CDR3 contains 14 residues. Trimming removed 1 base from V and 4 bases from J; junction bases left unmatched: 3. Germline V gene sequence: CDR1 SGHTA, CDR2 FQGNSA. The CDR3 bases are TGTGCCAGCAGCTTAGGGACAGGGCGATACGAGCAGTACTTC. Encoded protein: CASSLGTGRYEQYF. The variable domain in full, completed from reference TRBV7-2 and TRBJ2-7, reads GAGVSQSPSNKVTEKGKDVELRCDPISGHTALYWYRQSLGQGLEFLIYFQGNSAPDKSGLPSDRFSAERTGGSVSTLTIQRTQQEDSAVYLCASSLGTGRYEQYFGPGTRLTVT.

This rearrangement joins TRBV5-1 to TRBJ1-6; D call uncertain. Germline V lookup: CDR1 SGHRS, CDR2 YFSETQ. This CDR3 comprises 15 residues. Trimming stripped 3 bases from V and 8 bases from J, with 15 bases between. CDR3 nucleotide sequence: TGCGCCAGCAGCTGGTCAACGGGTGCTGATTCACCCCTCCACTTT. Translated, it gives CASSWSTGADSPLHF.

CDR3 region: CASSLVVRLAGGRADTQYF. The CDR3 DNA follows: TGTGCCAGCAGCTTAGTGGTTCGGCTAGCGGGGGGCCGTGCAGATACGCAGTATTTT. The chain is built from TRBV5-6 and TRBJ2-3, with 11 nucleotides matching TRBD2. This CDR3 is 19 amino acids long. Germline lookup yields CDR1 SGHDT and CDR2 YYEEEE. V lost 2 bases, J lost 4 bases, and 15 bases stayed unmatched.

This chain uses TRBV19 with TRBJ1-2; D may be TRBD1 (6 bases). Germline CDR1 LNHDA, CDR2 SQIVND (reference sequence). V lost 1 base and J 8 bases, leaving 14 bases between the germline ends. The CDR3 is 14 amino acids. The CDR3 bases are TGTGCCAGTAGTATAGCCCAGGGGACGAGGGGCTACACCTTC. It encodes CASSIAQGTRGYTF.

This rearrangement joins TRBV6-5 to TRBJ1-6, with 11 bases fitting TRBD1. Germline V CDR1 and CDR2: MNHEY, SVGAGI. CDR3 length: 15 amino acids. V trimming: 6 bases; J trimming: 7 bases; junction bases outside the gene matches: 5. The CDR3 bases are TGTGCCAGCAGAGCCGGGACAGGGGGGAATTCACCCCTCCACTTT. This translates into CASRAGTGGNSPLHF.

The gene calls are TRBV18 and TRBJ1-1; D is undetermined. The CDR3 length is 13 residues. Germline CDR1 and CDR2: KGHSH and LQKENI. Trimming pared 6 bases from V and 4 bases from J, leaving 12 bases between. The CDR3 DNA is TGTGCCAGCTCCACCGGGAAGTTCACTGAAGCTTTCTTT. Protein product: CASSTGKFTEAFF.

This chain links TRBV4-2 with TRBJ1-6; perhaps TRBD1 as D (5 bases). V lost 3 bases and J 10 bases, leaving 16 bases between the germline ends. Germline CDR1 LGHNA, CDR2 YNFKEQ. There are 15 residues in the CDR3. CDR3 region: CASSQDRQFPSPLHF. In DNA, the CDR3 is TGTGCCAGCAGCCAGGACCGACAGTTTCCCTCACCCCTCCACTTT.

CDR3 region: CATSRRGWQTGTGNTIYF. CDR3 nucleotides: TGTGCCACCAGCAGACGGGGTTGGCAGACAGGCACTGGAAACACCATATATTTT. The gene calls are TRBV15 and TRBJ1-3; TRBD1 might be the D (6 bases). CDR3 length: 18 residues. The germline V gene has CDR1 LNHNV and CDR2 YYDKDF (reference sequence). Trimming cost V 2 bases and J 2 bases, with 19 bases left between them.